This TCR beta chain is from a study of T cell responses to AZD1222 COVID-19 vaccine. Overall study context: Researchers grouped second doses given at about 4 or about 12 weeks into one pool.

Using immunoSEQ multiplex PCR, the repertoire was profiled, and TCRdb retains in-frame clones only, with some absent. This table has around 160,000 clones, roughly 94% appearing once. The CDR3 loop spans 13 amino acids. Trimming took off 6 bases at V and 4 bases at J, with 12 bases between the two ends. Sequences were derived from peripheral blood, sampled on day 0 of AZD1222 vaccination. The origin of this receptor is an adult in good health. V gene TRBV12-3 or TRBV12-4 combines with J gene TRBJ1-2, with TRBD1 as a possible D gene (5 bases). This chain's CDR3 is CASRRGPSYGYTF. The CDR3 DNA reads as TGTGCCAGCAGGAGGGGACCGAGCTATGGCTACACCTTC.